Below are 30 T cell receptor beta chains sequenced from a single sample in a study of cytomegalovirus exposure and HLA in healthy donors. Primers for the PCR totalled 60 Vbeta and 13 Jbeta. Clones were read by immunoSEQ multiplex PCR, and TCRdb kept only the in-frame ones, dropping some. The sample gives 150,000 to 200,000 clones, 80% of which show up once; 13% to 15% is in the top ten. Input material: PBMCs. The receptors originated from a woman aged 40 to 49 in good health and CMV-seronegative.

V and J are TRBV10-1 and TRBJ2-7, with TRBD1 matching over 10 bases. J lost 1 base, V lost 10 bases, and 10 bases had no gene match. CDR1 and CDR2 (germline): WNHNN, SYGVQD (reference sequence). The CDR3 has 15 residues. The CDR3 DNA reads TGCGCCACCAAATTGACAGGGGGCGGATCCTACGAGCAGTACTTC. It specifies CATKLTGGGSYEQYF.

This clone was counted once. V gene TRBV10-3 combines with J gene TRBJ2-5; 7 bases line up with TRBD1. The CDR3 sequence is 14 residues long. Germline CDR1 reads ENHRY; CDR2 reads SYGVKD. After removal of 6 bases from V and 4 bases from J, the junction contained 8 bases not matched to a gene. CDR3: CAIRASQGVETQYF. As DNA, the CDR3 is TGTGCCATCAGGGCCTCGCAGGGGGTAGAGACCCAGTACTTC.

The rearrangement joins TRBV28 to TRBJ1-2, with TRBD1 matching 11 bases. The CDR3 is 14 amino acids. Losses at the gene ends were 7 bases for V and 8 bases for J; bases not matched to a gene: 9. Germline V lookup: CDR1 MDHEN, CDR2 SYDVKM. The CDR3 bases are TGTGCCAGCATCCGGGGGACAGGGGGAGCGGGCTACACCTTC. It translates to CASIRGTGGAGYTF.

This clone occurred a few times. The chain employs TRBV7-2 and TRBJ1-1; D is unresolved. The CDR3 sequence is 14 residues long. Germline loops: CDR1 SGHTA, CDR2 FQGNSA. The V gene lost 1 base and the J gene lost 6 bases, with 12 bases spanning the gap. The CDR3 nucleotides are TGTGCCAGCAGCTTAGGGGCCGCGTATGCTGAAGCTTTCTTT. It encodes CASSLGAAYAEAFF.

The chain couples TRBV11-3 to TRBJ2-1; 14 positions agree with TRBD2. Germline values: CDR1 SGHNT, CDR2 YENEEA. This CDR3 contains 17 residues. Trimming cost V 0 bases and J 5 bases; bases outside gene matches: 3. The CDR3 coding sequence is TGTGCCAGCAGCTTAGATTGGACTAGCGGGGGGAACAATGAGCAGTTCTTC. Protein sequence: CASSLDWTSGGNNEQFF.

This sequence joins TRBV10-3 and TRBJ2-1; TRBD1 matches 10 bases. The length of the CDR3 is 14 residues. Germline lookup yields CDR1 ENHRY and CDR2 SYGVKD. V shed 7 bases and J 7 bases; nucleotides not matched to a gene: 7. The CDR3 DNA sequence: TGTGCCATCACCCCGGGACAGGGGACAAATGAGCAGTTCTTC. This translates into CAITPGQGTNEQFF.

This chain joins TRBV4-1 and TRBJ2-6, with D perhaps matching TRBD2 (5 bases). This CDR3 contains 16 residues. CDR1 is MGHRA, CDR2 YSYEKL, per germline. V shed 1 base and J shed 0 bases, with 7 bases lying between them. DNA of the CDR3: TGCGCCAGCAGCCAAGTCCGGGGCTCTGGGGCCAACGTCCTGACTTTC. Its protein product is CASSQVRGSGANVLTF.

The V gene is TRBV18, the J gene TRBJ2-3, with D possibly TRBD1 on 5 matching bases. Germline CDR1 KGHSH, CDR2 LQKENI. Trimming took 3 bases from V and 1 from J, leaving 11 bases between them. CDR3 size: 15 residues. This chain's CDR3 is CASSPTGTGTDTQYF. CDR3 bases: TGTGCCAGCTCACCTACAGGTACAGGCACAGATACGCAGTATTTT.

This chain joins TRBV4-2 and TRBJ2-1; D is undetermined. The CDR3 has 14 residues. Trimming removed 0 bases at V and 8 bases at J, with 11 bases between. Germline V gene data show CDR1 as LGHNA and CDR2 as YNFKEQ. This chain's CDR3 is CASSQDREMDEQFF. The CDR3, as DNA: TGTGCCAGCAGCCAAGATCGCGAGATGGATGAGCAGTTCTTC.

This chain links TRBV2 with TRBJ1-2; no firm D call. This CDR3 has 12 residues. V was trimmed by 5 bases and J by 2 bases, leaving 6 bases between them. Germline CDR1 SNHLY, CDR2 FYNNEI. This CDR3 is CASSPVNYGYTF. The CDR3, as DNA: TGTGCCAGCAGTCCCGTCAACTATGGCTACACCTTC.

This clone was recorded a few times. V gene TRBV19 combines with J gene TRBJ2-5, with 8 bases lining up with TRBD1. J gave up 0 bases and V 2 bases, and 2 bases lay outside the gene matches. CDR1 and CDR2 from the germline V gene are LNHDA and SQIVND (reference sequence). The CDR3 sequence is 15 residues long. CDR3 nucleotide sequence: TGTGCCAGTAGTATAACAGGGGGGTACCAAGAGACCCAGTACTTC. It codes for CASSITGGYQETQYF.

V usage is TRBV27 and J usage is TRBJ1-2; D uncertain. Germline V gene sequence: CDR1 MNHEY, CDR2 SMNVEV (reference sequence). The V end lost 2 bases, the J end lost 0 bases, and 7 bases lay between the germline ends. The CDR3 runs to 14 residues. Here the CDR3 DNA reads TGTGCCAGCAGTTTAAGTCGAGCTAACTATGGCTACACCTTC. It translates to CASSLSRANYGYTF.

This sequence joins TRBV7-8 and TRBJ2-5; 9 positions match TRBD1. Unmatched junction bases numbered 12, after V lost 5 bases and J lost 5 bases. Germline V CDR1 and CDR2: SGHVS, FQNEAQ. This CDR3 is built from 16 residues. CDR3 DNA: TGTGCCAGCAGCCTCATGCCGGGACAGGGTGGGGAGACCCAGTACTTC. Translation gives CASSLMPGQGGETQYF. Full variable domain (rest looked up from reference TRBV7-8 and TRBJ2-5): GAGVSQSPRYKVAKRGQDVALRCDPISGHVSLFWYQQALGQGPEFLTYFQNEAQLDKSGLPSDRFFAERPEGSVSTLKIQRTQQEDSAVYLCASSLMPGQGGETQYFGPGTRLLVL.

V usage is TRBV4-1 and J usage is TRBJ2-2; 11 nucleotides align to TRBD2. The CDR3 sequence is 18 residues long. After removal of 1 base from V and 0 bases from J, the junction contained 4 bases not matched to a gene. CDR1 is MGHRA and CDR2 is YSYEKL in the germline V gene. CDR3 region: CASSQGLAGTANTGELFF. The CDR3 DNA sequence: TGCGCCAGCAGCCAAGGACTAGCGGGGACCGCGAACACCGGGGAGCTGTTTTTT.

This chain joins TRBV6-6 and TRBJ1-5; tentative D call: TRBD1 (5 bases). This CDR3 spans 12 amino acids. V was pared by 6 bases and J by 7 bases, with 10 bases between. CDR1 and CDR2 (germline): MNHNY, SVGAGI (reference sequence). Here the CDR3 reads CASRPGGQPQHF. CDR3 bases: TGTGCCAGCAGGCCGGGGGGACAGCCCCAGCATTTT.

The chain links TRBV4-1 to TRBJ2-1; D may be TRBD2 (5 bases). The CDR3 is 14 residues long. Germline V gives CDR1 MGHRA, CDR2 YSYEKL. V was trimmed by 1 base and J by 6 bases, leaving 10 bases between them. The CDR3 bases are TGCGCCAGCAGCCAAGTAACTAGGCTCAATGAGCAGTTCTTC. Its protein product is CASSQVTRLNEQFF.

This clone was seen a handful of times. The chain links TRBV7-6 to TRBJ1-5; D not resolved. Trimming took off 6 bases at V and 2 bases at J, with 23 bases between the two ends. The CDR3 runs to 18 residues. Germline V CDR1 and CDR2: SGHVS, FNYEAQ. As DNA, the CDR3 is TGTGCCAGCAGAACCCGCGAAAAAGAGGGTCTAGGCAATCAGCCCCAGCATTTT. This codes for CASRTREKEGLGNQPQHF.

This clone was picked up a small number of times. This chain connects TRBV5-6 to TRBJ2-3; 8 nucleotides align to TRBD2. Germline V lookup: CDR1 SGHDT, CDR2 YYEEEE. V lost 0 bases to trimming and J lost 2 bases; unmatched junction nucleotides: 5. The CDR3 spans 16 residues. The CDR3 region is CASSLVGGGNTDTQYF. DNA for the CDR3: TGTGCCAGCAGCTTGGTCGGGGGGGGGAACACAGATACGCAGTATTTT.

The V and J genes are TRBV10-3 and TRBJ1-2; D unresolved. The CDR3 length is 13 residues. The V and J ends lost 5 bases and 6 bases respectively, with 13 bases between them. Per the germline V gene, CDR1 is ENHRY and CDR2 is SYGVKD. The CDR3 DNA reads as TGTGCCATCAGTAATCCAGGCGTCCATGGCTACACCTTC. Encoded protein: CAISNPGVHGYTF.

The rearrangement joins TRBV19 to TRBJ2-3; 9 bases are shared with TRBD1. V shed 3 bases, J shed 3 bases, and the junction held 4 bases outside the gene matches. The CDR3 runs to 15 residues. The germline CDR1 and CDR2 sequences are LNHDA and SQIVND (reference sequence). CDR3 protein: CASSIGGTGTDTQYF. The CDR3 nucleotides are TGTGCCAGTAGTATTGGCGGGACAGGGACAGATACGCAGTATTTT.

This clone was observed a handful of times. J is TRBJ2-5 and V is TRBV2; possible D gene TRBD2, 6 bases. CDR1 and CDR2 (germline): SNHLY, FYNNEI. V dropped 6 bases and J dropped 5 bases, with 13 bases sitting between them. The CDR3 is 13 residues long. The CDR3 DNA follows: TGTGCCAGCAGGGTCCGGGACTGGGAGACCCAGTACTTC. Its translation: CASRVRDWETQYF.

The gene calls are TRBV5-4 and TRBJ2-5, with D possibly being TRBD2 (5 bases). CDR3 length: 13 residues. Trimming cost V 4 bases and J 2 bases, with 9 bases left between them. Per the germline V gene, CDR1 is SGHNT and CDR2 is YYREEE (reference sequence). The chain's CDR3 is CASSPSGQETQYF. The CDR3 region has the DNA TGTGCCAGCAGCCCTTCGGGGCAAGAGACCCAGTACTTC.

The chain uses TRBV7-3 and TRBJ2-3, with D possibly TRBD1 on 6 matching bases. Germline assignment: CDR1 SGHTA and CDR2 FQGTGA. Trimming stripped 3 bases from V and 5 bases from J, with 12 bases between. The CDR3 extends over 14 amino acids. CDR3 in DNA: TGTGCCAGCAGCTTGACAGGCTCGGGAGATACGCAGTATTTT. Its translation: CASSLTGSGDTQYF.

This clone was seen a few times. The chain combines TRBV4-1 with TRBJ1-1; TRBD1 matches at 7 bases. This CDR3 contains 15 residues. Unmatched junction bases numbered 6, after V lost 0 bases and J lost 5 bases. Germline V gene sequence: CDR1 MGHRA, CDR2 YSYEKL. The CDR3 bases are TGCGCCAGCAGCCAAGAGGCAGGGGGATGGACTGAAGCTTTCTTT. Amino acid sequence: CASSQEAGGWTEAFF.

Written as DNA, the CDR3 is TGTGCCAGCAGTGGCTGGGACAGGAGCTACGAGCAGTACTTC. Its protein product is CASSGWDRSYEQYF. V and J are TRBV6-1 and TRBJ2-7, with 8 nucleotides matching TRBD1. Germline-derived CDR1 and CDR2 are MNHNS and SASEGT. Trimming cost V 4 bases and J 3 bases; bases outside gene matches: 5. There are 14 residues in the CDR3.

This clone showed up just once. The chain couples TRBV30 to TRBJ1-1, with D tentatively TRBD1 (6 bases). Trimming removed 6 bases from V and 1 base from J, with 15 bases in between. Germline V gene lookup returns CDR1 GTSNPN and CDR2 SVGIG (reference sequence). This CDR3 has 14 residues. In DNA form, the CDR3 reads TGTGCCTGTTCACGGCAGGGGTGGAACACTGAAGCTTTCTTT. Protein product: CACSRQGWNTEAFF. Supplemented by reference TRBV30 and TRBJ1-1, the full variable domain reads SQTIHQWPATLVQPVGSPLSLECTVEGTSNPNLYWYRQAAGRGLQLLFYSVGIGQISSEVPQNLSASRPQDRQFILSSKKLLLSDSGFYLCACSRQGWNTEAFFGQGTRLTVV.

This clone has just a few counts. The chain joins TRBV7-9 to TRBJ2-1, with 8 positions matching TRBD2. Germline V gene sequence: CDR1 SEHNR, CDR2 FQNEAQ (reference sequence). The CDR3 consists of 16 residues. J was trimmed by 7 bases and V by 1 base; bases with no gene match: 9. CDR3 nucleotide sequence: TGTGCCAGCAGCTTAGGCCGGGGGGGACTCATGAATGAGCAGTTCTTC. It yields the protein CASSLGRGGLMNEQFF. The full variable domain, rest sourced from reference TRBV7-9 and TRBJ2-1, is DTGVSQNPRHKITKRGQNVTFRCDPISEHNRLYWYRQTLGQGPEFLTYFQNEAQLEKSRLLSDRFSAERPKGSFSTLEIQRTEQGDSAMYLCASSLGRGGLMNEQFFGPGTRLTVL.

This sequence joins TRBV7-2 and TRBJ1-1; TRBD1 might be the D (5 bases). The V end lost 1 base, the J end lost 11 bases, and 11 bases lay between the germline ends. The germline CDR1 and CDR2 sequences are SGHTA and FQGNSA. The CDR3 runs to 12 residues. The CDR3: CASSLVGGEAFF. For the CDR3, the DNA is TGTGCCAGCAGCTTAGTGGGGGGGGAGGCTTTCTTT. The variable domain in full, completed from reference TRBV7-2 and TRBJ1-1, reads GAGVSQSPSNKVTEKGKDVELRCDPISGHTALYWYRQSLGQGLEFLIYFQGNSAPDKSGLPSDRFSAERTGGSVSTLTIQRTQQEDSAVYLCASSLVGGEAFFGQGTRLTVV.

The CDR3 region has the DNA TGTGCCAGCAGCTCCATGGGAGGGAGTATCTACGAGCAGTACTTC. The encoded protein is CASSSMGGSIYEQYF. This rearrangement joins TRBV7-8 to TRBJ2-7; 7 bases are shared with TRBD2. The CDR3 runs 15 residues. Germline CDR1 and CDR2: SGHVS and FQNEAQ. Germline trimming cut 4 bases from V and 3 bases from J; bases unmatched to any gene: 9.

The chain combines TRBV28 with TRBJ1-1; D is possibly TRBD1 (6 bases). The CDR3 totals 14 residues. V lost 10 bases and J 0 bases, leaving 15 bases between the germline ends. Germline V gives CDR1 MDHEN, CDR2 SYDVKM. The CDR3 sequence: CAIQATGMNTEAFF. In DNA, the CDR3 is TGTGCCATTCAAGCGACAGGAATGAACACTGAAGCTTTCTTT.